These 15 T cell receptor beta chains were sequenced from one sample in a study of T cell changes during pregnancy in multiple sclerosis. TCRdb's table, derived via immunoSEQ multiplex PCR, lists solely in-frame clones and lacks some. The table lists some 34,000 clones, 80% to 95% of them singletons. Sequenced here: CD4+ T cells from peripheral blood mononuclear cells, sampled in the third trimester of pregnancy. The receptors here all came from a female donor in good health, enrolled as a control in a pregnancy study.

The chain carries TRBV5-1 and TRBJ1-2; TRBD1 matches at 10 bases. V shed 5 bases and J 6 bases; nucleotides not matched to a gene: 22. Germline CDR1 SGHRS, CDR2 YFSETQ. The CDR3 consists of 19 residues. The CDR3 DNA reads TGCGCCAGCAGTCCCCCCCCGGACAGGGGGGAATTGATTCGGCATGGCTACACCTTC. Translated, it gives CASSPPPDRGELIRHGYTF.

As DNA, the CDR3 is TGCGCCAGCAGCTTGTTCCCAGGGGGCGAAAAGCCCCAGCATTTT. Encoded protein: CASSLFPGGEKPQHF. This sequence joins TRBV5-1 and TRBJ1-5; 8 positions agree with TRBD1. J lost 8 bases, V lost 1 base, and 8 bases had no gene match. The CDR3 has 15 residues. Looked up from germline, CDR1 is SGHRS and CDR2 is YFSETQ.

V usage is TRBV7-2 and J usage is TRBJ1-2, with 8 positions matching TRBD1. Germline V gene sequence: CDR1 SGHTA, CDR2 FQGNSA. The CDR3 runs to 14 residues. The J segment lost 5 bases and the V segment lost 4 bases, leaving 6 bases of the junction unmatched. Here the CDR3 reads CASSSDRVDYGYTF. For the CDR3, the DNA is TGTGCCAGCAGCTCGGACAGGGTGGATTATGGCTACACCTTC.

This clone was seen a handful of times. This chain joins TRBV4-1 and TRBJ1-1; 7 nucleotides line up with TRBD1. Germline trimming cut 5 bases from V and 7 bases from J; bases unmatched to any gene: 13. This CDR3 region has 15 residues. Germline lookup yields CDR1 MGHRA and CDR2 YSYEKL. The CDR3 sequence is CASSYPTGTAFEAFF. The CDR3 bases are TGCGCCAGCAGCTACCCTACCGGGACAGCGTTTGAAGCTTTCTTT.

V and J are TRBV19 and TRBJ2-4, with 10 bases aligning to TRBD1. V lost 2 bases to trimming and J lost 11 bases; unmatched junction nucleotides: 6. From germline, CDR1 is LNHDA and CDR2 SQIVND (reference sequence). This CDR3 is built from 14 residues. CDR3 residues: CASSILYGTGVQYF. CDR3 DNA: TGTGCCAGTAGTATACTATACGGGACAGGGGTTCAGTACTTC.

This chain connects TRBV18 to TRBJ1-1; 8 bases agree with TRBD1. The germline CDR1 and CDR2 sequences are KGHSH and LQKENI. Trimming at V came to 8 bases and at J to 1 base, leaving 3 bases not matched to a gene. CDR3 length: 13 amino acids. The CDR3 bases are TGTGCCAGCCGGGGACAGGCGAACACTGAAGCTTTCTTT. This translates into CASRGQANTEAFF.

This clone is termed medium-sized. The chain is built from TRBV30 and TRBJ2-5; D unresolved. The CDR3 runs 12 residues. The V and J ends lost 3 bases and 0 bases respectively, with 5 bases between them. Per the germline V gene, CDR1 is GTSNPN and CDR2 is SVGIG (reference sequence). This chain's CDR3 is CAWSGYQETQYF. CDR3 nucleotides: TGTGCCTGGAGCGGTTACCAAGAGACCCAGTACTTC.

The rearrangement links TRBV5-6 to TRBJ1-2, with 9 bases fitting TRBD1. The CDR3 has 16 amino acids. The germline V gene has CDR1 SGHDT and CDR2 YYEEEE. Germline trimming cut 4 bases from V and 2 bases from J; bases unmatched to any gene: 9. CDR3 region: CASSRWTGDGNYGYTF. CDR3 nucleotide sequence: TGTGCCAGCAGCCGATGGACAGGGGACGGGAACTATGGCTACACCTTC.

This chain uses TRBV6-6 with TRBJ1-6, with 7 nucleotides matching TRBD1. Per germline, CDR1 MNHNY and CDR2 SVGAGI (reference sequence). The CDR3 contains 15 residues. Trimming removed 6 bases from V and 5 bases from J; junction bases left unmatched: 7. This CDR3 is CASSDRARNNSPLHF. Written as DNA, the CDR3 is TGTGCCAGCAGCGACAGGGCTCGGAATAATTCACCCCTCCACTTT.

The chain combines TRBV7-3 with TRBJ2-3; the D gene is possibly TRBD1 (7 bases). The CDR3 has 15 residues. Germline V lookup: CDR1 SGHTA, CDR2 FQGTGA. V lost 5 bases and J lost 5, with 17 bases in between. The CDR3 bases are TGTGCCAGCAGCCCCAGGGGGGACACGCTAGATACGCAGTATTTT. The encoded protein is CASSPRGDTLDTQYF. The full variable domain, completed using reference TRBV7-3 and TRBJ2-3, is GAGVSQTPSNKVTEKGKYVELRCDPISGHTALYWYRQSLGQGPEFLIYFQGTGAADDSGLPNDRFFAVRPEGSVSTLKIQRTERGDSAVYLCASSPRGDTLDTQYFGPGTRLTVL.

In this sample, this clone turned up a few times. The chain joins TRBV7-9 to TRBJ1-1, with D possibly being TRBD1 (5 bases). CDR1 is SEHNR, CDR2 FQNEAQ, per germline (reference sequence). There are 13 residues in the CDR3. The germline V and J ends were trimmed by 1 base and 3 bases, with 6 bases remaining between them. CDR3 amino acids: CASSLGGDTEAFF. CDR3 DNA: TGTGCCAGCAGCTTAGGGGGGGACACTGAAGCTTTCTTT.

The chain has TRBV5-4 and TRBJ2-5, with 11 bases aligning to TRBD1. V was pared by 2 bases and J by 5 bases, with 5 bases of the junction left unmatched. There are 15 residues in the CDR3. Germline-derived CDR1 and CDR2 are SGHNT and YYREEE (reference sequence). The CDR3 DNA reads TGTGCCAGCAGCTTTGGACAGGGGGCTTGGGAGACCCAGTACTTC. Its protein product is CASSFGQGAWETQYF.

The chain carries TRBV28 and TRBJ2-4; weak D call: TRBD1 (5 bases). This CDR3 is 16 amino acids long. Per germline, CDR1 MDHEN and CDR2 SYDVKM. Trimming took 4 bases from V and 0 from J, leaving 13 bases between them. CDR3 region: CASSSPRQLAKNIQYF. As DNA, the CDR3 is TGTGCCAGCAGTTCACCCCGACAGTTAGCCAAAAACATTCAGTACTTC.

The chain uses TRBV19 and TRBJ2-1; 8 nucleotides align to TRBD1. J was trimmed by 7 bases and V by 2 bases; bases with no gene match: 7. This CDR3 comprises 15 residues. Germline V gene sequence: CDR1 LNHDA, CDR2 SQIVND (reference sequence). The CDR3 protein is CASSINQGAANEQFF. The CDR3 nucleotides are TGTGCCAGTAGTATAAACCAGGGGGCTGCAAATGAGCAGTTCTTC.

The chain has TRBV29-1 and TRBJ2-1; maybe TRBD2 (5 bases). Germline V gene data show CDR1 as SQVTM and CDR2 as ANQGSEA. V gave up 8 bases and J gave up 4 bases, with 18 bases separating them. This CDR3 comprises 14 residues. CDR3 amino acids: CSPLRLAMYNEQFF. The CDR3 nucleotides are TGCAGCCCCCTAAGGCTAGCTATGTACAATGAGCAGTTCTTC.